This T cell receptor (beta chain) was captured by sequencing in a study of response to subunit inactivated influenza vaccine. This clonotype was detected many times. TCRdb used MiXCR to reprocess the RT-PCR reads, holding one entry per CDR3 protein. The sample records a few hundred thousand distinct CDR3 sequences, just over 20% being singletons. The receptor comes from a man between 50 and 69 years old who received an inactivated influenza vaccine. Sequenced material: PBMCs from blood, taken approximately 20 months after vaccination.

CDR3 sequence reads: CSARDRQASSGNTIYF. CDR3 DNA sequence: TGCAGTGCTAGAGATAGACAGGCGAGCTCTGGAAACACCATATATTTT. This chain connects TRBV20-1 to TRBJ1-3, with D possibly matching TRBD1 (6 bases). This CDR3 spans 16 amino acids. Trimming removed 0 bases from V and 0 bases from J, with 12 bases in between. Per germline, CDR1 DFQATT and CDR2 SNEGSKA (reference sequence).